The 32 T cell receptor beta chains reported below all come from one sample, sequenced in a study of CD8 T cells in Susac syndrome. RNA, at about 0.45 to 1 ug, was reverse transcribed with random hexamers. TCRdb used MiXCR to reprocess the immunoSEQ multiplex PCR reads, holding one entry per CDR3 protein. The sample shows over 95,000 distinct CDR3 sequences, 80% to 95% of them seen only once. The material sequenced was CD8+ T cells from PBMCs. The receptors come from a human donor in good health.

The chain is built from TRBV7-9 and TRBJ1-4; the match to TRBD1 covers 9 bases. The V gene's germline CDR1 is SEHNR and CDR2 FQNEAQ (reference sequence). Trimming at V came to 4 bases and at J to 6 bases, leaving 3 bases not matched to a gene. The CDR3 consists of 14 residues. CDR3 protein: CASSSDRGDEKLFF. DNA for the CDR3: TGTGCCAGCAGCTCGGACAGGGGTGATGAAAAACTGTTTTTT.

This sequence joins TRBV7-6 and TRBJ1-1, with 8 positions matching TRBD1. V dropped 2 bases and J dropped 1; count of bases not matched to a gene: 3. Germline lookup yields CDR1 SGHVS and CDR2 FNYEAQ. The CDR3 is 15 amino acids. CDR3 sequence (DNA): TGTGCCAGCAGCTTACAGGGGGCGAAGAACACTGAAGCTTTCTTT. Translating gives CASSLQGAKNTEAFF.

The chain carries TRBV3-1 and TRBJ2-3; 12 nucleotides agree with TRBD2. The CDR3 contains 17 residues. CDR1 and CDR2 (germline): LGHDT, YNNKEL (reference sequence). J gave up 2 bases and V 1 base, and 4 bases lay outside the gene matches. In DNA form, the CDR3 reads TGTGCCAGCAGCCAAGGATGGACTAGCGGGGACACAGATACGCAGTATTTT. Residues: CASSQGWTSGDTDTQYF.

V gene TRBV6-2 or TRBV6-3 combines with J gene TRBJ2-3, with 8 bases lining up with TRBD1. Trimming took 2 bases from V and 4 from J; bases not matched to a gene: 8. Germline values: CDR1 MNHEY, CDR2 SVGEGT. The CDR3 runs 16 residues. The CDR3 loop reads CASSYGPGTGADTQYF. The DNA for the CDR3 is TGTGCCAGCAGTTACGGCCCAGGGACAGGCGCAGATACGCAGTATTTT.

The CDR3 coding sequence is TGCAGTGCTAGAGTTATACAGGACATGAAAACCTACAATGAGCAGTTCTTC. Its translation: CSARVIQDMKTYNEQFF. This rearrangement joins TRBV20-1 to TRBJ2-1, with D maybe TRBD1 (5 bases). The germline CDR1 and CDR2 sequences are DFQATT and SNEGSKA (reference sequence). This CDR3 has 17 amino acids. V dropped 1 base and J dropped 2 bases, with 18 bases sitting between them.

The CDR3: CASSTQGADTQYF. The CDR3 nucleotides read TGTGCCAGCAGCACCCAGGGGGCAGATACGCAGTATTTT. The genes are TRBV7-2 and TRBJ2-3; TRBD1 aligns across 7 bases. The CDR3 totals 13 residues. Germline lookup yields CDR1 SGHTA and CDR2 FQGNSA. Trimming cost V 5 bases and J 4 bases; bases outside gene matches: 3.

The CDR3 loop reads CASSPRDSRGGYTF. The CDR3 DNA follows: TGTGCCAGCAGCCCCAGGGACAGCCGGGGAGGCTACACCTTC. J is TRBJ1-2 and V is TRBV7-9; TRBD1 agrees at 7 bases. Germline-derived CDR1 and CDR2 are SEHNR and FQNEAQ (reference sequence). This CDR3 is built from 14 residues. V trimming: 5 bases; J trimming: 8 bases; junction bases outside the gene matches: 11.

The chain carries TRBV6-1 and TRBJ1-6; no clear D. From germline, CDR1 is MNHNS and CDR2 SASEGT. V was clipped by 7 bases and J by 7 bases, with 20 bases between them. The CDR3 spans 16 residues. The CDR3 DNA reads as TGTGCCAGCACCGCAATGGTTGGCAGAAGCAATTCACCCCTCCACTTT. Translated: CASTAMVGRSNSPLHF.

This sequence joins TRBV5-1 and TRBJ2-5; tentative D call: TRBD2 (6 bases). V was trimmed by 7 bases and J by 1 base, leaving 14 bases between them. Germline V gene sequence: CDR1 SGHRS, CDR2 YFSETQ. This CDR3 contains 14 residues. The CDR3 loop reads CASAGRDPQETQYF. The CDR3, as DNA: TGCGCCAGCGCCGGGCGGGACCCCCAAGAGACCCAGTACTTC.

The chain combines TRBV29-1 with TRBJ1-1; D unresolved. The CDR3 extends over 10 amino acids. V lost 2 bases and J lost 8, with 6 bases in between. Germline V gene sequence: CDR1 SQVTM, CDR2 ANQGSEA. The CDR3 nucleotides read TGCAGCGTTGAATCCCTCGAAGCTTTCTTT. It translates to CSVESLEAFF.

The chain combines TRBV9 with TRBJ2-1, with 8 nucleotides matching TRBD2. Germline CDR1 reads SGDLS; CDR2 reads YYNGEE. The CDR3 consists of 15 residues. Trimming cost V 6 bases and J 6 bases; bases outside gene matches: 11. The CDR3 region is CASNPSGGTSNEQFF. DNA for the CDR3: TGTGCCAGCAACCCTAGTGGTGGGACTAGCAATGAGCAGTTCTTC.

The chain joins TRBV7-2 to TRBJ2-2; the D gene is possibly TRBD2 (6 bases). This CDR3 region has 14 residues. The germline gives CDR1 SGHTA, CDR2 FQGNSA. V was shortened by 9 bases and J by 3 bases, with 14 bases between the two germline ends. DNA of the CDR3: TGTGCCAGGGCTAGCGTTATATACACCGGGGAGCTGTTTTTT. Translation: CARASVIYTGELFF.

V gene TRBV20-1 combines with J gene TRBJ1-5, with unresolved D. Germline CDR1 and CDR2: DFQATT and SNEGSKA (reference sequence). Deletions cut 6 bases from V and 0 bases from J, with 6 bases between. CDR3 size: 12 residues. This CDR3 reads CSAYNSNQPQHF. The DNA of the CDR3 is TGCAGTGCATACAATAGCAATCAGCCCCAGCATTTT.

The CDR3, as DNA: TGCAGTGCTAGAGCAGGGGGTGGATTCGGTCAGCCCCAGCATTTT. Translating it yields CSARAGGGFGQPQHF. V gene TRBV20-1 combines with J gene TRBJ1-5; 7 nucleotides match TRBD1. The CDR3 is 15 residues long. The germline V gene has CDR1 DFQATT and CDR2 SNEGSKA (reference sequence). With 1 base clipped from V and 6 bases from J, the junction kept 9 bases outside the gene matches.

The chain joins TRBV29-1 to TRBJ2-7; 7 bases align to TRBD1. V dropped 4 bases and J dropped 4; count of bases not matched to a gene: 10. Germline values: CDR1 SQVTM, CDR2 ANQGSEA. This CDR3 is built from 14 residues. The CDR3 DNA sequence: TGCAGCGTTGGATGGGCGCCAGGGGGATACGAGCAGTACTTC. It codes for CSVGWAPGGYEQYF.

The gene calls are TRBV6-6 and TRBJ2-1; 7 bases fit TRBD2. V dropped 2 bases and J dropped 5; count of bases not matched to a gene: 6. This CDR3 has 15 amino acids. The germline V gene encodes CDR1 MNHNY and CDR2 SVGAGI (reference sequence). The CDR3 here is CASSYGAGLDNEQFF. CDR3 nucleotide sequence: TGTGCCAGCAGTTACGGAGCGGGACTTGACAATGAGCAGTTCTTC.

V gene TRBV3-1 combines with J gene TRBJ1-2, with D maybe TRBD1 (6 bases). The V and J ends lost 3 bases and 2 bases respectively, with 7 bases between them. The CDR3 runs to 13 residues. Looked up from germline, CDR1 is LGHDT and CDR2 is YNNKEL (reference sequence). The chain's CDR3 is CASSHQGNYGYTF. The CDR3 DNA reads TGTGCCAGCAGCCATCAGGGGAACTATGGCTACACCTTC.

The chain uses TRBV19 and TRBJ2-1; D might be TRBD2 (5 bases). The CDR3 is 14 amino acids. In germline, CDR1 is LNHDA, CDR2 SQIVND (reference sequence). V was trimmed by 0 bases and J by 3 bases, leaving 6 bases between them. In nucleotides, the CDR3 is TGTGCCAGTAGTATAGAGGGGAGCTACAATGAGCAGTTCTTC. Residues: CASSIEGSYNEQFF.

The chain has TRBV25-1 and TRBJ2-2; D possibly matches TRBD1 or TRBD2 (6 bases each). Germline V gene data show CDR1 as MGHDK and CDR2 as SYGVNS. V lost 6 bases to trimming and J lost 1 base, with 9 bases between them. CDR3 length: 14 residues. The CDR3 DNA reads TGTGCCAGCAGCGGGGGCTGGAACACCGGGGAGCTGTTTTTT. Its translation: CASSGGWNTGELFF.

The CDR3 DNA reads TGTGCCAGCGGCCCTCCAGGACGGGGGTTTGGCTACGAGCAGTACTTC. Translation: CASGPPGRGFGYEQYF. The rearrangement joins TRBV6-1 to TRBJ2-7; the D gene is possibly TRBD2 (6 bases). CDR3 length equals 16 residues. In germline, CDR1 is MNHNS, CDR2 SASEGT. Trimming took off 8 bases at V and 3 bases at J, with 23 bases between the two ends.

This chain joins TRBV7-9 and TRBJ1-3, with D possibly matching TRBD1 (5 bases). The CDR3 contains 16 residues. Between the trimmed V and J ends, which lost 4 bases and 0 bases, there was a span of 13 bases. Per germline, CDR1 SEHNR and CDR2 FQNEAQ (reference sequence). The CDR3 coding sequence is TGTGCCAGCAGCTCGGCAGGGTCAAGCTCTGGAAACACCATATATTTT. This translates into CASSSAGSSSGNTIYF.

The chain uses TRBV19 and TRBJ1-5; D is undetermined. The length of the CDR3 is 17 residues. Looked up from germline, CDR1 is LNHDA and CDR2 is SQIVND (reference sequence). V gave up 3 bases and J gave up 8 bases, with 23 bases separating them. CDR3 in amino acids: CASSIRPGGPTDEPQHF. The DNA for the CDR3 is TGTGCCAGTAGTATTCGTCCAGGAGGGCCGACCGACGAGCCCCAGCATTTT.

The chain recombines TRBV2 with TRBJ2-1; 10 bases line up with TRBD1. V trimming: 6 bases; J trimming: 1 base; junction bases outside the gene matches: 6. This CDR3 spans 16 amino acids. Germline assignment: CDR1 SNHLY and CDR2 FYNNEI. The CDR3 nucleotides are TGTGCCAGCAGCGTGACAGGGGGCCAATCCTACAATGAGCAGTTCTTC. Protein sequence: CASSVTGGQSYNEQFF.

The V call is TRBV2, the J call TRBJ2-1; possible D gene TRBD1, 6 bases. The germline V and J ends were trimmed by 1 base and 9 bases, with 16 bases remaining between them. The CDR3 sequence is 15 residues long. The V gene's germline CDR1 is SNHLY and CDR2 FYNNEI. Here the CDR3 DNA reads TGTGCCAGCAGTGAAGTACCGGGACACATCGGTGAGCAGTTCTTC. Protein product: CASSEVPGHIGEQFF.

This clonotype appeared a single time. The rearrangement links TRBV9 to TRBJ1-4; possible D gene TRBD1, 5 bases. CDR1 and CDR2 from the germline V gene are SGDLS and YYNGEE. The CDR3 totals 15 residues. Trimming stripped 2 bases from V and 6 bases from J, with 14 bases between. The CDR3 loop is CASSVMSGRDEKLFF. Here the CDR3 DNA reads TGTGCCAGCAGCGTCATGTCGGGACGTGATGAAAAACTGTTTTTT.

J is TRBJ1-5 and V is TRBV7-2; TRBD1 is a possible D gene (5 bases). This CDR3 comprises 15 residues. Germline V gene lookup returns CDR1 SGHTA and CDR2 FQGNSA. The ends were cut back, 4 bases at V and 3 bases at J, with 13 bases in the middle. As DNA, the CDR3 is TGTGCCAGCAGCTCAATGGACGGGGCCAATCAGCCCCAGCATTTT. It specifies CASSSMDGANQPQHF.

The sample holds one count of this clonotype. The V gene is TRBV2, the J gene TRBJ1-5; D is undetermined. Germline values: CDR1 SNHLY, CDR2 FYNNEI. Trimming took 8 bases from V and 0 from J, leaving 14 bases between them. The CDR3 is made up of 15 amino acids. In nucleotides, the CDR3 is TGTGCCAGCCGTCAGGAGAAAATTAGCAATCAGCCCCAGCATTTT. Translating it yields CASRQEKISNQPQHF.

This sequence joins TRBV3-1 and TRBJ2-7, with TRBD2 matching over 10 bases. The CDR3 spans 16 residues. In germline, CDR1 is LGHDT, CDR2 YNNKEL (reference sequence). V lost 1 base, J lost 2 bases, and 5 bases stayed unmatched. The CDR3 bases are TGTGCCAGCAGCCAAGTCCGCCTAGCGGGAGCCTACGAGCAGTACTTC. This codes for CASSQVRLAGAYEQYF.

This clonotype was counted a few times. The CDR3 sequence: CASSFTNQPQHF. Written as DNA, the CDR3 is TGTGCCAGTAGTTTTACTAATCAGCCCCAGCATTTT. The chain uses TRBV19 and TRBJ1-5; D is unresolved. V gave up 5 bases and J gave up 4 bases, with 6 bases separating them. Germline loops: CDR1 LNHDA, CDR2 SQIVND (reference sequence). The CDR3 runs 12 residues.

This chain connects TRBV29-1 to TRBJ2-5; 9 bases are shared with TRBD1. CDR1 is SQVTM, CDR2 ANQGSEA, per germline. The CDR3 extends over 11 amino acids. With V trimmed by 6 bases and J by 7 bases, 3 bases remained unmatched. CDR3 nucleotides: TGCAGCGTGCCGGACAGGGGGACCCAGTACTTC. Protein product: CSVPDRGTQYF.

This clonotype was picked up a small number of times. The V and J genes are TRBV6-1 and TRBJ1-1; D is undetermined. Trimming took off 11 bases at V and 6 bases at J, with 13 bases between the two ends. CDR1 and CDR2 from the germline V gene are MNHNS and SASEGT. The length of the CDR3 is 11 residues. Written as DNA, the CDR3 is TGTGCCGGGAGGGAGTCTGCTGAAGCTTTCTTT. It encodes CAGRESAEAFF.

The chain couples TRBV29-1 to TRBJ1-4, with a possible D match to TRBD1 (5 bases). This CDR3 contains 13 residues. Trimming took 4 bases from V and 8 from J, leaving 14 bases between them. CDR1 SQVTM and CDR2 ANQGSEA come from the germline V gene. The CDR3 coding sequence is TGCAGCGTTGCGAAGGACATTTACGAAAAACTGTTTTTT. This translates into CSVAKDIYEKLFF. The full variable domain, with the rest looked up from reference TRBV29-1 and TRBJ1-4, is SAVISQKPSRDICQRGTSLTIQCQVDSQVTMMFWYRQQPGQSLTLIATANQGSEATYESGFVIDKFPISRPNLTFSTLTVSNMSPEDSSIYLCSVAKDIYEKLFFGSGTQLSVL.